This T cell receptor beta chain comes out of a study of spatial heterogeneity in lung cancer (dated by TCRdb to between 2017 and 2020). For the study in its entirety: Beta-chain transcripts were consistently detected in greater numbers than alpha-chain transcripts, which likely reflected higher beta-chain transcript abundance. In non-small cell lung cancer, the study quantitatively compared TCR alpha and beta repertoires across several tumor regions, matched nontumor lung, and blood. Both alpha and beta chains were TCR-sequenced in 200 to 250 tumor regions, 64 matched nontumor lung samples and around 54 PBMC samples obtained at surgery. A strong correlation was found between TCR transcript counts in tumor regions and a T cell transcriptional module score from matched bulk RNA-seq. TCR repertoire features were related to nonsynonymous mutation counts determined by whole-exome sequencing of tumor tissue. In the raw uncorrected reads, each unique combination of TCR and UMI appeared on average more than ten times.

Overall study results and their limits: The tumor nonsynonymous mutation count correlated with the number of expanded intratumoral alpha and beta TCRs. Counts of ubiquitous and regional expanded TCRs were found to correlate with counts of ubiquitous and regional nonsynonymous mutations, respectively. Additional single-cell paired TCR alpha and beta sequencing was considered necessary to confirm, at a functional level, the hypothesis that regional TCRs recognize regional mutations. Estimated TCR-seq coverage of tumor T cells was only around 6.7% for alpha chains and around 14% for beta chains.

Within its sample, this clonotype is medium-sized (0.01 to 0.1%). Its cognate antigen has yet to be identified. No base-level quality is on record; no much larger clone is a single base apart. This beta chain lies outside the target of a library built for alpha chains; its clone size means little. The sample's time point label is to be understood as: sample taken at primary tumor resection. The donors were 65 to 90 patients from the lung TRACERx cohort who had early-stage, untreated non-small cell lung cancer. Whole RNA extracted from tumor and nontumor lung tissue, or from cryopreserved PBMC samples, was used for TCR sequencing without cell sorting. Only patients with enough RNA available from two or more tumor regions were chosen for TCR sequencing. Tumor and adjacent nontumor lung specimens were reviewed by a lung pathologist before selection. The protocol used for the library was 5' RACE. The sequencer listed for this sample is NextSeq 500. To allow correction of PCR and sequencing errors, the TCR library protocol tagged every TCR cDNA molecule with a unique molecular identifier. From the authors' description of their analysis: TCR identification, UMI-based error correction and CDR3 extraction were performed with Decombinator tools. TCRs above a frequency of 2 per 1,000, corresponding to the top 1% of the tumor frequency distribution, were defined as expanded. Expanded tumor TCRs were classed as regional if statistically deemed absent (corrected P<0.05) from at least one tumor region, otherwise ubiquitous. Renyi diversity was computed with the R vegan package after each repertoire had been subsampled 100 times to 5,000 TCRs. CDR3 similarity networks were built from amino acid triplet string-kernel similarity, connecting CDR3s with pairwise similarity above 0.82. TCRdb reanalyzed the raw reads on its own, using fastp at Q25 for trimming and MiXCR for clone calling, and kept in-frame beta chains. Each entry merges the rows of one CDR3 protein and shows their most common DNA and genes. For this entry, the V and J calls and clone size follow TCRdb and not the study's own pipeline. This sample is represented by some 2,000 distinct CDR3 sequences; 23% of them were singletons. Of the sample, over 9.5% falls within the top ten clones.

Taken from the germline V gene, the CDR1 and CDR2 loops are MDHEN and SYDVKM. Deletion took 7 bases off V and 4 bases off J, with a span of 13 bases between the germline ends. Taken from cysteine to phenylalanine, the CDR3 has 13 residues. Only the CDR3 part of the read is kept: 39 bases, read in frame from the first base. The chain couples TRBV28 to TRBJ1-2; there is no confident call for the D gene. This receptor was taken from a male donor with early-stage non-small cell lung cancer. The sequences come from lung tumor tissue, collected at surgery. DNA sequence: TGTGCCAGCACCCTCTCCTCTGCCTATGGCTACACCTTC. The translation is CASTLSSAYGYTF.